The next 6 T cell receptor beta chains were all read from a single sample in a study of T-cell memory formation after mild COVID-19. TCRdb recomputed calls from the 5' RACE reads with MiXCR, one row per CDR3 protein. In the table there are around 320,000 distinct CDR3 sequences, roughly 21% of which are singletons. Source material: PBMCs or a T cell subset sorted from them (not recorded which). Every receptor here comes from a man younger than 30 who had mild COVID-19 (a few samples of this study predate the infection). Cell type and time point are not known.

This clonotype was counted a few times. The genes are TRBV29-1 and TRBJ2-2, with 12 bases that match TRBD1. This CDR3 spans 16 amino acids. Germline V gives CDR1 SQVTM, CDR2 ANQGSEA. The J segment lost 6 bases and the V segment lost 5 bases, leaving 10 bases of the junction unmatched. The chain's CDR3 is CSVYWDRGLQSGELFF. CDR3 in DNA: TGCAGCGTTTATTGGGACAGGGGGCTTCAATCCGGGGAGCTGTTTTTT.

This clonotype appeared a few times. This chain links TRBV18 with TRBJ2-1, with a weak D call TRBD1 (5 bases). V lost 4 bases, J lost 3 bases, and 10 bases lay in between. Germline V gene lookup returns CDR1 KGHSH and CDR2 LQKENI. The CDR3 totals 14 residues. In nucleotides, the CDR3 is TGTGCCAGCTCACTCACGACAGACTACAATGAGCAGTTCTTC. It specifies CASSLTTDYNEQFF.

This clonotype was found a few times. The rearrangement links TRBV7-3 to TRBJ2-1; 9 bases match TRBD1. Per germline, CDR1 SGHTA and CDR2 FQGTGA. CDR3 length: 15 amino acids. Trimming cost V 5 bases and J 7 bases; bases outside gene matches: 9. The CDR3 spells CASSVQGARWNEQFF. The DNA for the CDR3 is TGTGCCAGCAGCGTACAGGGGGCAAGATGGAATGAGCAGTTCTTC.

V usage is TRBV7-8 and J usage is TRBJ2-5; weak D call: TRBD1 (6 bases). V lost 4 bases to trimming and J lost 5 bases, with 20 bases between them. This CDR3 is built from 16 residues. Germline-derived CDR1 and CDR2 are SGHVS and FQNEAQ. This CDR3 is CASSSSKQGRTETQYF. CDR3 in DNA: TGTGCCAGCAGCTCGTCCAAGCAGGGGCGAACGGAGACCCAGTACTTC.

This clonotype was observed a handful of times. The chain couples TRBV7-2 to TRBJ2-5; maybe TRBD2 (6 bases). Trimming pared 6 bases from V and 5 bases from J, leaving 19 bases between. The CDR3 sequence is 15 residues long. Per germline, CDR1 SGHTA and CDR2 FQGNSA. The CDR3 loop reads CASSPTSSLGETQYF. The CDR3 bases are TGTGCCAGCAGTCCTACTAGCTCCCTAGGGGAGACCCAGTACTTC.

V gene TRBV5-1 combines with J gene TRBJ2-1; D gene unclear. CDR1 is SGHRS and CDR2 is YFSETQ in the germline V gene. The CDR3 is 13 residues long. Deletions cut 1 base from V and 5 bases from J, with 7 bases between. The CDR3 sequence is CASSLSQNNEQFF. Written as DNA, the CDR3 is TGCGCCAGCAGCTTGTCCCAGAACAATGAGCAGTTCTTC.